One TCR beta chain is described in this entry. The antigen is undetermined. The data were produced by immunoSEQ multiplex PCR, yet TCRdb's version contains in-frame clones alone and is incomplete. The data hold 82,000 or so clones, with roughly 92% observed a single time. Individuals having autoimmune disease history or systemic immunosuppression were not enrolled. The CDR3 runs to 16 residues. The V segment lost 4 bases and the J segment 5 bases; nucleotides outside the gene matches: 11. Germline V CDR1 and CDR2: SGHNT, YENEEA. This entry belongs to a study of OX40 agonist ivuxolimab in advanced cancers. The wider study: Participants averaged approximately 65 years of age (range about 23 to 80) and were around 80% male.

Notes on the study in general: Partial responders treated at 0.1-3.0 mg/kg exhibited clonal expansion among the lowest measured.

Sequences were derived from CD4+ or CD8+ T cells sorted from blood, sampled in a trial of the OX40 agonist ivuxolimab. This TCR was sampled from an adult with an advanced solid tumor such as melanoma, head and neck, liver or kidney cancer. This sequence joins TRBV11-3 and TRBJ2-1; 7 nucleotides match TRBD2. For the CDR3, the DNA is TGTGCCAGCAGCTCCTATAGCGGGTCGTCACACAATGAGCAGTTCTTC. Its translation is CASSSYSGSSHNEQFF. Together with reference TRBV11-3 and TRBJ2-1, the CDR3 gives the full variable domain: EAGVVQSPRYKIIEKKQPVAFWCNPISGHNTLYWYLQNLGQGPELLIRYENEEAVDDSQLPKDRFSAERLKGVDSTLKIQPAELGDSAVYLCASSSYSGSSHNEQFFGPGTRLTVL.